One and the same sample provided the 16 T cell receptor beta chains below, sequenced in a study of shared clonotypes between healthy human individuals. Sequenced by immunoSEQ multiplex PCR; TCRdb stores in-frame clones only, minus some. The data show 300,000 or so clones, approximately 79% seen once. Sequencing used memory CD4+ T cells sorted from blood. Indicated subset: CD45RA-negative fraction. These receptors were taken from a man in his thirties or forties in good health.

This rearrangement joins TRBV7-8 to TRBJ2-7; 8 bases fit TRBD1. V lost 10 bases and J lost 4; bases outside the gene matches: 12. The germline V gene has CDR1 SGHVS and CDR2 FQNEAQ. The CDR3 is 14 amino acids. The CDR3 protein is CAITLRQGAYEQYF. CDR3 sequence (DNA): TGTGCCATCACGCTGCGGCAGGGGGCGTACGAGCAGTACTTC.

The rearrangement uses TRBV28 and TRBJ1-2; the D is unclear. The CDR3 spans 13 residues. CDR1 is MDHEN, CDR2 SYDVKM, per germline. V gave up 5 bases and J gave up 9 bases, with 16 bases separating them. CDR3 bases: TGTGCCAGCAGTCCCTCGGGTTGGCAGAGCTACACCTTC. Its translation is CASSPSGWQSYTF.

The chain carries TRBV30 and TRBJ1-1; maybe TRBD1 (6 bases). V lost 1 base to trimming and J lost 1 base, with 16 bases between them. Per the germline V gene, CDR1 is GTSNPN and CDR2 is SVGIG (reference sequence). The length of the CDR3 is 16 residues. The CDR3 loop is CAWSAEQGPRNTEAFF. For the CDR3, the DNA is TGTGCCTGGAGTGCCGAACAGGGTCCAAGGAACACTGAAGCTTTCTTT.

In DNA, the CDR3 is TGTGCCAGCAGCCTCCGCCCCAACACAGGGAGCGCTGAAGCTTTCTTT. Its translation is CASSLRPNTGSAEAFF. V and J are TRBV9 and TRBJ1-1, with a tentative D call TRBD1 (6 bases). The germline CDR1 and CDR2 sequences are SGDLS and YYNGEE. V shed 4 bases and J shed 6 bases, with 22 bases lying between them. CDR3 length: 16 amino acids.

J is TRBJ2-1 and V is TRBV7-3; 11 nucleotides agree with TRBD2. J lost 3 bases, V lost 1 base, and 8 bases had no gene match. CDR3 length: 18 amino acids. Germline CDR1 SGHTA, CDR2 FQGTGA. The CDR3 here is CASSLRGLAGGSYNEQFF. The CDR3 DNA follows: TGTGCCAGCAGCTTAAGAGGGTTAGCGGGAGGGAGCTACAATGAGCAGTTCTTC. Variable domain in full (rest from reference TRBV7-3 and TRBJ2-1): GAGVSQTPSNKVTEKGKYVELRCDPISGHTALYWYRQSLGQGPEFLIYFQGTGAADDSGLPNDRFFAVRPEGSVSTLKIQRTERGDSAVYLCASSLRGLAGGSYNEQFFGPGTRLTVL.

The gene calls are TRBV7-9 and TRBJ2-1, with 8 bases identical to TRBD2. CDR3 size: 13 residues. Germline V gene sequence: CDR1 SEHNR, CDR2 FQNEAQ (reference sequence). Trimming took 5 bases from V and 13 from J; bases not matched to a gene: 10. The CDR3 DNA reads TGTGCCAGCAGCCTTAGCGGGACCATGACTCAGTTCTTC. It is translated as CASSLSGTMTQFF.

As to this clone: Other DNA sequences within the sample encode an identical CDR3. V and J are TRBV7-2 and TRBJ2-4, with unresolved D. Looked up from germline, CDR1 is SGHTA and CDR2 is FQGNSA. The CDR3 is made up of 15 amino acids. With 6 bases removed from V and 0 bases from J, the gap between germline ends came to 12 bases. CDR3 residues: CASSPAGLAKNIQYF. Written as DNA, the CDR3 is TGTGCCAGCAGTCCTGCCGGGCTAGCCAAAAACATTCAGTACTTC.

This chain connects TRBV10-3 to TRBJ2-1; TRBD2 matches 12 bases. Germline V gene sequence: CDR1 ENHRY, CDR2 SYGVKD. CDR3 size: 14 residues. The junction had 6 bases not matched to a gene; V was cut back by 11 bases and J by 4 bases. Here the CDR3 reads CASQLAGGYNEQFF. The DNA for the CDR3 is TGTGCCTCCCAACTAGCGGGGGGTTACAATGAGCAGTTCTTC.

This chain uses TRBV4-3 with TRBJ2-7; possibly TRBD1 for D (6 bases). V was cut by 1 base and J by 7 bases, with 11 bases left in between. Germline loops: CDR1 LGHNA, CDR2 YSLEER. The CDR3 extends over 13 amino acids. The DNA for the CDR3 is TGCGCCAGCAGCCAAGTGGAAGGGGGAGAGCAGTACTTC. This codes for CASSQVEGGEQYF.

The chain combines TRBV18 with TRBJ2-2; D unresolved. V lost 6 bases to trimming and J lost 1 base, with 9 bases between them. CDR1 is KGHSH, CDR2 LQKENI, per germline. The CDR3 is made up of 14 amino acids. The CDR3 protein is CASSPGRNTGELFF. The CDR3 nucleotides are TGTGCCAGCTCGCCTGGTCGGAACACCGGGGAGCTGTTTTTT.

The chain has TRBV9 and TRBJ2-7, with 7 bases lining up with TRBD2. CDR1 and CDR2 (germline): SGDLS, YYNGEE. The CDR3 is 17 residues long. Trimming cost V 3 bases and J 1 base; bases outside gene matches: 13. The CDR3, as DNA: TGTGCCAGCAGCGCGGGGGGAGCCGGGACTACATCCTACGAGCAGTACTTC. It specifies CASSAGGAGTTSYEQYF.

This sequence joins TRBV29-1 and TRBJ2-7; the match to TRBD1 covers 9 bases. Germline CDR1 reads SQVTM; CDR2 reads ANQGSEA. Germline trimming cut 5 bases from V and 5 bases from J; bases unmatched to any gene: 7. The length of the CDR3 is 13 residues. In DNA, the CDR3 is TGCAGCGTTTTGGGACAGGGTTTGCACGAGCAGTACTTC. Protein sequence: CSVLGQGLHEQYF.

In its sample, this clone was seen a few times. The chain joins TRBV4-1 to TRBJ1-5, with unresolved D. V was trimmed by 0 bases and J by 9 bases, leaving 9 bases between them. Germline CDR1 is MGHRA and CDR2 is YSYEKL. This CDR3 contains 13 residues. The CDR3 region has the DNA TGCGCCAGCAGCCAAGATCGCGAGCGGCCCCAGCATTTT. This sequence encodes CASSQDRERPQHF.

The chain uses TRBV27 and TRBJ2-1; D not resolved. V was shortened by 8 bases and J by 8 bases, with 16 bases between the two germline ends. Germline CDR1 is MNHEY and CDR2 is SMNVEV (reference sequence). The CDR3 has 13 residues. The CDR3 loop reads CASQTYSRDEQFF. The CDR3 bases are TGTGCCAGCCAGACCTATAGTCGCGATGAGCAGTTCTTC.

For the CDR3, the DNA is TGTGCCAGCAGCTTAAAAGCCAGACTGAACACTGAAGCTTTCTTT. Translation gives CASSLKARLNTEAFF. The chain recombines TRBV7-9 with TRBJ1-1; no reliable D call. CDR3 size: 15 residues. CDR1 SEHNR and CDR2 FQNEAQ come from the germline V gene (reference sequence). V gave up 2 bases and J gave up 0 bases, with 10 bases separating them.

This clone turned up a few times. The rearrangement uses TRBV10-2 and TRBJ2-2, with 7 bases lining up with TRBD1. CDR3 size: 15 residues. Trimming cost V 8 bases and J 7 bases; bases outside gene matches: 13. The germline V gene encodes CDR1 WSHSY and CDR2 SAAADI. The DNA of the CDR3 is TGCGCCAGCGCGAAAACAGGGGCGATTGGCGGGGAGCTGTTTTTT. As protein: CASAKTGAIGGELFF.